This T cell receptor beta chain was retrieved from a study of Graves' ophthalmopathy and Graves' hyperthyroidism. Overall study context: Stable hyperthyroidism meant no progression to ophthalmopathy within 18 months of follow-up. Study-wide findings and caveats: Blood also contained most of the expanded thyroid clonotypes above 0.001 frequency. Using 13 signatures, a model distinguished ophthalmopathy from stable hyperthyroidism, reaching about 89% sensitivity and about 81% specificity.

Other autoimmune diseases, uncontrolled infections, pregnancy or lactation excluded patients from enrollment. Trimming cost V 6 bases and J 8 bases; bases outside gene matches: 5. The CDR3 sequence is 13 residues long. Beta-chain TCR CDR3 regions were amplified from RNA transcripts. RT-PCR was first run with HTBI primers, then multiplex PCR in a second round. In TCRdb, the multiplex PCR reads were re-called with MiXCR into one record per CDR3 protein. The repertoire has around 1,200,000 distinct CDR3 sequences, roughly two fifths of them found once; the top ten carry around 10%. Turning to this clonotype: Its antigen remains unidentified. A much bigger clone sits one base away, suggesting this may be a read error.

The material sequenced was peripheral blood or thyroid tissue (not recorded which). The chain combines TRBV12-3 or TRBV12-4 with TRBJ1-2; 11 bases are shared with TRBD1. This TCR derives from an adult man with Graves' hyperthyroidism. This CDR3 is CASSRGQGEGYTF. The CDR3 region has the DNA TGTGCCAGCAGCCGGGGACAGGGGGAAGGCTACACCTTC.